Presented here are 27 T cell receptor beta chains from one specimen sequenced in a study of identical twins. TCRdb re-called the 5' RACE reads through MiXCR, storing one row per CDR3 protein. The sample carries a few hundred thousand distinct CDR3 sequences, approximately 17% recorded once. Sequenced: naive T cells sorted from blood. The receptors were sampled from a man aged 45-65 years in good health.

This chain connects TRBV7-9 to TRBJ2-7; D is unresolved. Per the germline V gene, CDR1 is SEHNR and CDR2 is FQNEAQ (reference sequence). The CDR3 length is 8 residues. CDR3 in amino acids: CAYYEQYF. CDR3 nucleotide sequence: TGTGCGTACTACGAGCAGTACTTC.

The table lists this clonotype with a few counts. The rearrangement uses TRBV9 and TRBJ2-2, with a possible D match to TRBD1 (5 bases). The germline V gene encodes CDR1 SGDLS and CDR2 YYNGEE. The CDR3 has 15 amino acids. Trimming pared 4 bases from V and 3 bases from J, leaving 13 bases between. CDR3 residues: CASSRRGLDTGELFF. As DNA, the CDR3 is TGTGCCAGCAGCCGTAGGGGTTTGGACACCGGGGAGCTGTTTTTT.

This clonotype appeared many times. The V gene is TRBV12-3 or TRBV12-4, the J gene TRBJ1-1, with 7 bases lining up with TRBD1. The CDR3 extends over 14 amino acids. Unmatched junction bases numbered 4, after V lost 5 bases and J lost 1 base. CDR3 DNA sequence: TGTGCCAGCAGTCGAGGGGGCTGGAACACTGAAGCTTTCTTT. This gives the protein CASSRGGWNTEAFF.

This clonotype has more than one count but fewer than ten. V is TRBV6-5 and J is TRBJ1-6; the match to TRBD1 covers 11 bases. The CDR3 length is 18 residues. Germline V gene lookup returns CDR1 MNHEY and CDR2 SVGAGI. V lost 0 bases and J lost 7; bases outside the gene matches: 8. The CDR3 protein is CASSYSSLGTGGNSPLHF. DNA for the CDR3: TGTGCCAGCAGTTACTCAAGTCTGGGGACAGGGGGAAATTCACCCCTCCACTTT.

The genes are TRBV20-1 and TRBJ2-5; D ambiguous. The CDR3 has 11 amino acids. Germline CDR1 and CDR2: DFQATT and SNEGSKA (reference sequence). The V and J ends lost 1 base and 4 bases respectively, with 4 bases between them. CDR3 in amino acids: CSARVRETQYF. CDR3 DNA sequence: TGCAGTGCTAGAGTTAGAGAGACCCAGTACTTC.

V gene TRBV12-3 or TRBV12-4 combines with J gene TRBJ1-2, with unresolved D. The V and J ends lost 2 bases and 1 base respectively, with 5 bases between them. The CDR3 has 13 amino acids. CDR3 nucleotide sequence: TGTGCCAGCAGTTTAAAGAGTAACTATGGCTACACCTTC. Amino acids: CASSLKSNYGYTF.

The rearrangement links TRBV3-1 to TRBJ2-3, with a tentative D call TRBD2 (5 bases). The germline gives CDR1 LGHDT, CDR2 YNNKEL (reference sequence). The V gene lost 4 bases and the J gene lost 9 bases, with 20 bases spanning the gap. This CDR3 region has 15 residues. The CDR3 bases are TGTGCCAGCAGCCGAGTGGGGAGAACGGAGTTAACGCAGTATTTT. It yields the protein CASSRVGRTELTQYF.

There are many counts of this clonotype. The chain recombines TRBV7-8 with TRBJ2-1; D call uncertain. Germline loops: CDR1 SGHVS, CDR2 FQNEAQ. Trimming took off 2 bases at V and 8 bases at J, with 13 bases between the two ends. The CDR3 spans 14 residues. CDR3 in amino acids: CASSLRSFQDEQFF. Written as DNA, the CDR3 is TGTGCCAGCAGCTTACGGAGTTTTCAGGATGAGCAGTTCTTC. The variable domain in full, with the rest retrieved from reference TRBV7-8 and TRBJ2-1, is GAGVSQSPRYKVAKRGQDVALRCDPISGHVSLFWYQQALGQGPEFLTYFQNEAQLDKSGLPSDRFFAERPEGSVSTLKIQRTQQEDSAVYLCASSLRSFQDEQFFGPGTRLTVL.

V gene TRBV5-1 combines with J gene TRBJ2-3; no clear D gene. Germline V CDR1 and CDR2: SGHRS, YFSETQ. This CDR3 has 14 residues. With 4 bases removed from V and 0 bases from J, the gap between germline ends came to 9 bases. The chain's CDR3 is CASSQERSTDTQYF. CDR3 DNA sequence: TGCGCCAGCAGCCAGGAACGAAGCACAGATACGCAGTATTTT.

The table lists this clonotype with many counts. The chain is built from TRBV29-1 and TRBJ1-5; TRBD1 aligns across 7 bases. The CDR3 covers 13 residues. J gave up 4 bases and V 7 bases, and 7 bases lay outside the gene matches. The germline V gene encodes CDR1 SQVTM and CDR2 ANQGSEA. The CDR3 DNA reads TGCAGCGGTGCGGAGGGGGCTAATCAGCCCCAGCATTTT. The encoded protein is CSGAEGANQPQHF.

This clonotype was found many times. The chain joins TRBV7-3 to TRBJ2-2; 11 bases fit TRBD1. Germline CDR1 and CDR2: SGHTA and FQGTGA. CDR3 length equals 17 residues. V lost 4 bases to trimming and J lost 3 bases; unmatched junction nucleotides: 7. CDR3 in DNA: TGTGCCAGCAGCTCAGAAAGGACAGGGGGCGACACCGGGGAGCTGTTTTTT. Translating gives CASSSERTGGDTGELFF.

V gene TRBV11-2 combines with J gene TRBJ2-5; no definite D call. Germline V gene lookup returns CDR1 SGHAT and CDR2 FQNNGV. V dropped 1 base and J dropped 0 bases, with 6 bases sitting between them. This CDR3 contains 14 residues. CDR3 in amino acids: CASSLAAYQETQYF. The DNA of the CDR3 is TGTGCCAGCAGCTTAGCGGCCTACCAAGAGACCCAGTACTTC. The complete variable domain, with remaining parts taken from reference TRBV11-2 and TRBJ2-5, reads EAGVAQSPRYKIIEKRQSVAFWCNPISGHATLYWYQQILGQGPKLLIQFQNNGVVDDSQLPKDRFSAERLKGVDSTLKIQPAKLEDSAVYLCASSLAAYQETQYFGPGTRLLVL.

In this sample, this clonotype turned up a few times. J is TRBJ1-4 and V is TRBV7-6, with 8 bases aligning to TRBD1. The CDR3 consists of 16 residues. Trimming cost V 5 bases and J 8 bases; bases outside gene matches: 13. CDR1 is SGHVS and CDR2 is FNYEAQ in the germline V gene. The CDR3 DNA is TGTGCCAGCAGCCCGAACTTGGACAGGGTACTCGAAAAACTGTTTTTT. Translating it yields CASSPNLDRVLEKLFF.

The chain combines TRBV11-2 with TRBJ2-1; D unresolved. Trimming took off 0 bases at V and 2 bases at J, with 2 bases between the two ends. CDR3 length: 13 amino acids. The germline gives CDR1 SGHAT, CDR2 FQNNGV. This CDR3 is CASSLDAYNEQFF. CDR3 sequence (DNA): TGTGCCAGCAGCTTAGATGCCTACAATGAGCAGTTCTTC.

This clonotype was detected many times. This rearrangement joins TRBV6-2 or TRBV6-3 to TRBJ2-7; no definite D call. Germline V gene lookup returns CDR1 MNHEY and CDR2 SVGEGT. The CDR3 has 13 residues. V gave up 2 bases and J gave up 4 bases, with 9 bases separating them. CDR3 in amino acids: CASSYGQVYEQYF. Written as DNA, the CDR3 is TGTGCCAGCAGTTACGGGCAGGTATACGAGCAGTACTTC.

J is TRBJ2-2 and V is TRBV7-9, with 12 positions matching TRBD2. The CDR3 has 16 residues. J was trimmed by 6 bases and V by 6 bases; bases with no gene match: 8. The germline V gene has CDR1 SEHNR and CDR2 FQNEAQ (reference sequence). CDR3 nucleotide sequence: TGTGCCAGCAGTCTAGGACTAGCGGGAAAGTCCGGGGAGCTGTTTTTT. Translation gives CASSLGLAGKSGELFF.

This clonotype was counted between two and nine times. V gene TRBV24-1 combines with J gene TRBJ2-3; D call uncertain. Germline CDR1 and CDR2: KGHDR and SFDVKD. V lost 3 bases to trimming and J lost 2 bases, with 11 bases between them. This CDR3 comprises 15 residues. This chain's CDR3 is CATSDGTAPTDTQYF. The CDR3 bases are TGTGCCACCAGTGATGGAACAGCCCCCACAGATACGCAGTATTTT.

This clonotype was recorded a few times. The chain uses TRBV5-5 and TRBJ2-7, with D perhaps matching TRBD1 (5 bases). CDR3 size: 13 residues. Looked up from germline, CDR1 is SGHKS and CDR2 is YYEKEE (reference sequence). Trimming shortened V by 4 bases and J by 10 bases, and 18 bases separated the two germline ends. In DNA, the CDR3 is TGTGCCAGCAGCGAAGGGCCAGGGTGGGGTCAGTACTTC. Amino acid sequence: CASSEGPGWGQYF.

This chain's CDR3 is CASSFWTGYRDKLNQPQHF. In DNA form, the CDR3 reads TGTGCCAGCAGCTTTTGGACGGGTTACCGGGACAAACTCAATCAGCCCCAGCATTTT. The V call is TRBV5-6, the J call TRBJ1-5; possibly TRBD1 for D (6 bases). The CDR3 is 19 amino acids. Germline V gene sequence: CDR1 SGHDT, CDR2 YYEEEE. V was clipped by 2 bases and J by 3 bases, with 24 bases between them.

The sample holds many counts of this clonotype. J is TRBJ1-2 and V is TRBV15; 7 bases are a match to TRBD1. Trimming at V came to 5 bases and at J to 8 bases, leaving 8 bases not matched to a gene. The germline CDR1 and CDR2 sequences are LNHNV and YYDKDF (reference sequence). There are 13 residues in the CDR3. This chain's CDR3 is CATSARQGGGYTF. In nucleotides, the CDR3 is TGTGCCACCAGCGCCCGACAGGGCGGAGGCTACACCTTC.

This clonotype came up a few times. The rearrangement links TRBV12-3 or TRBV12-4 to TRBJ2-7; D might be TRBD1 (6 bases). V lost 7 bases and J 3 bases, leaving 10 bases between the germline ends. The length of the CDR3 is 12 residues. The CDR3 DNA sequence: TGTGCCAGCACCCGGGACAACTACGAGCAGTACTTC. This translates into CASTRDNYEQYF.

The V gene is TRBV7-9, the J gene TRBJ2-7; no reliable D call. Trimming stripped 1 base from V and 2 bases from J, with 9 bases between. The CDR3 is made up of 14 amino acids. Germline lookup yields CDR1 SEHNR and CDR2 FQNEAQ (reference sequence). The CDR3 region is CASSLVRPPYEQYF. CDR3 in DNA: TGTGCCAGCAGCTTAGTTCGGCCGCCCTACGAGCAGTACTTC.

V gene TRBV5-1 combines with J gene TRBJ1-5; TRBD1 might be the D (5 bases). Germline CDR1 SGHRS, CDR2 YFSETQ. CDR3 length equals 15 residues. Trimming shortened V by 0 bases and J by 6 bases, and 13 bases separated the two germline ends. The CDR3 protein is CASSLAGQGSQPQHF. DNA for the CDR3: TGCGCCAGCAGCTTGGCGGGTCAGGGAAGTCAGCCCCAGCATTTT.

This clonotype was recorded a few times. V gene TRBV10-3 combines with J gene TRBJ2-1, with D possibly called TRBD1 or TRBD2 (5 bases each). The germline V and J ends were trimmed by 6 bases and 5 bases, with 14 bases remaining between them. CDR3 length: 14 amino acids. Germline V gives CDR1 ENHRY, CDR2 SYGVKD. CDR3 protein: CAISETGTHNEQFF. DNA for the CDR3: TGTGCCATCAGCGAGACCGGGACCCACAATGAGCAGTTCTTC.

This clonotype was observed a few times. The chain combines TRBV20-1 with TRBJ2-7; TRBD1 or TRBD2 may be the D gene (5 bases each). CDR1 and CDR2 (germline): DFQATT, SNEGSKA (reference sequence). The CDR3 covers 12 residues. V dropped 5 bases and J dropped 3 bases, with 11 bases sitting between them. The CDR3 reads CSASGQSYEQYF. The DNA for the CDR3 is TGCAGTGCTTCGGGGCAGAGCTACGAGCAGTACTTC.

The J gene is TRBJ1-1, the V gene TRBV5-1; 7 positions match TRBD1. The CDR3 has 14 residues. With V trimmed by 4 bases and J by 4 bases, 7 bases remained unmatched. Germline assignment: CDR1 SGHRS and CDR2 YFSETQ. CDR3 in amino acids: CASSPSTGTTEAFF. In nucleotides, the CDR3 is TGCGCCAGCAGCCCCTCGACAGGGACCACTGAAGCTTTCTTT.

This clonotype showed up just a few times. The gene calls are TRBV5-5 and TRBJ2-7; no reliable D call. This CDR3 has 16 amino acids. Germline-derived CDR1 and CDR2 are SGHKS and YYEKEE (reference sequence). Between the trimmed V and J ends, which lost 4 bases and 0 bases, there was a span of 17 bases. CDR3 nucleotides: TGTGCCAGCAGCAGGCCAGGTACCTCGAGCTCCTACGAGCAGTACTTC. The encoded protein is CASSRPGTSSSYEQYF.